This TCR beta chain was retrieved from a study of cytomegalovirus exposure and HLA in healthy donors. The CDR3 extends over 14 amino acids. CDR1 is MNHEY and CDR2 is SMNVEV in the germline V gene (reference sequence). Deletions cut 3 bases from V and 1 base from J, with 9 bases between. Healthy bone marrow donors formed the donor group. Regarding this clone: Antigen unknown.

PCR used 60 Vbeta primers and 13 Jbeta primers. The assay was immunoSEQ multiplex PCR, and TCRdb's table has in-frame clones only and misses some. Of over 100,000 clones listed, about 79% were seen once; the top ten hold about 5.3%. Study conclusions and caveats: In a later analysis, HLA-associated TCR beta chains were more clonally expanded than equally common others.

The receptor was derived from a man aged 55 to 70 in good health and CMV-seropositive. Sequencing was done on a sample of PBMCs. The chain uses TRBV27 and TRBJ1-1; the D gene is possibly TRBD1 (5 bases). CDR3 region: CASSLGLPNTEAFF. The DNA for the CDR3 is TGTGCCAGCAGTTTGGGACTGCCGAACACTGAAGCTTTCTTT.